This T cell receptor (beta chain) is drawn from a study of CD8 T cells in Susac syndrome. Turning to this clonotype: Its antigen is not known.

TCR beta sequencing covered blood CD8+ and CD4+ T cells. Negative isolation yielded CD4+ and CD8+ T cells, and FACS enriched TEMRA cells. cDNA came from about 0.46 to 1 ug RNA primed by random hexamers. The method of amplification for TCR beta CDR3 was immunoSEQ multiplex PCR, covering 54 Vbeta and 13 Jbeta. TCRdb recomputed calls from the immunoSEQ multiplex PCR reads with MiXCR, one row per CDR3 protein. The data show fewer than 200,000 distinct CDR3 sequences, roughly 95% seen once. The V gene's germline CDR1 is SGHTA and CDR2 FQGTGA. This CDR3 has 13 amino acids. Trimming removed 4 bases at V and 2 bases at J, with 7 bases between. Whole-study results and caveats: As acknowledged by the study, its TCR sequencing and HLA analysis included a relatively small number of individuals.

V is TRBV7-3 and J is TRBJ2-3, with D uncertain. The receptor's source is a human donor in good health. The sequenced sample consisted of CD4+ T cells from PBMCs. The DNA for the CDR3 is TGTGCCAGCAGCTCCCAGCCCACAGATACGCAGTATTTT. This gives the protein CASSSQPTDTQYF. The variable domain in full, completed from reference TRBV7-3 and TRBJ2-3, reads GAGVSQTPSNKVTEKGKYVELRCDPISGHTALYWYRQSLGQGPEFLIYFQGTGAADDSGLPNDRFFAVRPEGSVSTLKIQRTERGDSAVYLCASSSQPTDTQYFGPGTRLTVL.